Listed below are T cell receptor beta chains from one sample, sequenced in a study of T-cell reconstitution after alpha-beta-depleted transplantation in children. MiXCR, run by TCRdb on the PCR reads, gives a single entry per CDR3 protein. Of around 370,000 distinct CDR3 sequences in the sample, 10% were seen once. Here the sequenced sample was PBMCs from the stem cell graft donor, taken from the stem cell graft. Receptors originate from a human donor who donated a stem cell graft to a child with acute lymphoblastic leukemia. The CDR3 runs from the conserved cysteine through the conserved F or W. Fields, in order: D gene, J gene, clone size, V gene, CDR3 DNA, CDR3 protein. The D gene is left open where the match is weak. Size values are once, few and many counts, or a class for expanded clones, and some rows have none.

. | TRBJ2-5 | few | TRBV10-3 | TGTGCCATCAGTGGTGGAGGGTTGGAGGGGGCGCCCGGGGAGACCCAGTACTTC | CAISGGGLEGAPGETQYF
TRBD1 | TRBJ1-2 | few | TRBV5-1 | TGCGCCAGCAGTCGGGGACAGGGGGAGTATGGCTACACCTTC | CASSRGQGEYGYTF
TRBD2 | TRBJ2-3 | few | TRBV7-2 | TGTGCCAGCAGCTCAATAGCGGGGGTCTGGACAGATACGCAGTATTTT | CASSSIAGVWTDTQYF
. | TRBJ2-1 | many | TRBV5-1 | TGCGCCAGCAGCTTGGACGGGACCGTCTACAATGAGCAGTTCTTC | CASSLDGTVYNEQFF
TRBD1 | TRBJ1-2 | few | TRBV6-5 | TGTGCCAGCAGTTACTATGACAGGGTCGAGGGCTACACCTTC | CASSYYDRVEGYTF
TRBD2 | TRBJ2-3 | many | TRBV5-1 | TGCGCCAGCAGCTTGTGGTTAGCGGGAGGGGATACGCAGTATTTT | CASSLWLAGGDTQYF
TRBD1 | TRBJ1-4 | . | TRBV7-9 | TGTGCCAGCGGAAGGGACAGGGAACGTGAAAAACTGTTTTTT | CASGRDREREKLFF
. | TRBJ1-1 | . | TRBV27 | TGTGCCAGCAGTTGGAGGTTTGGTACTGAAGCTTTCTTT | CASSWRFGTEAFF
TRBD1 | TRBJ2-7 | . | TRBV9 | TGTGCCAGCAGCGTAGGGACAGGAGGCATCTACGAGCAGTACTTC | CASSVGTGGIYEQYF
. | TRBJ1-2 | . | TRBV5-1 | TGCGCCAGCAGCTTGGACAAGCAGCAAGGCTACACCTTC | CASSLDKQQGYTF
TRBD2 | TRBJ2-1 | few | TRBV7-2 | TGTGCCAGCAGCTTAATGCGCGGGAGGGGACATGAGCAGTTCTTC | CASSLMRGRGHEQFF
. | TRBJ2-5 | many | TRBV12-3/TRBV12-4 | TGTGCCAGCAGTAACGGAGGCCCGGAGACCCAGTACTTC | CASSNGGPETQYF
TRBD1 | TRBJ2-5 | . | TRBV27 | TGTGCCAGCAGCCGGCCAGGGGGGACCCAGTACTTC | CASSRPGGTQYF
. | TRBJ2-1 | many | TRBV6-1 | TGTGCCAGCAGTGCGGACAATGACAATGAGCAGTTCTTC | CASSADNDNEQFF
. | TRBJ1-3 | many | TRBV9 | TGTGCCAGCAGCGTAGACCTGGGCAGGGGAGGCCGAAACACCATATATTTT | CASSVDLGRGGRNTIYF
. | TRBJ2-5 | many | TRBV7-9 | TGTGCCAGCAGAGAGCGCGGGGAAGAGACCCAGTACTTC | CASRERGEETQYF
. | TRBJ2-7 | . | TRBV29-1 | TGCAGCGTGGATAGGCTACAGACCTACGAGCAGTACTTC | CSVDRLQTYEQYF
TRBD2 | TRBJ2-5 | few | TRBV20-1 | TGCAGTGCTAGATTCTGGACTAGCGGAGGCCAAGAGACCCAGTACTTC | CSARFWTSGGQETQYF
. | TRBJ2-2 | few | TRBV12-3/TRBV12-4 | TGTGCCAGCAGTTTAGAAGGGTTACAGAACACCGGGGAGCTGTTTTTT | CASSLEGLQNTGELFF
. | TRBJ1-2 | few | TRBV7-2 | TGTGCCAGCAGCTTAGAAAGCCAGGGCGGTGGCTACACCTTC | CASSLESQGGGYTF
TRBD1 | TRBJ2-1 | many | TRBV27 | TGTGCCAGCAGTTCCCATTCCCCGGGACAGGGGTACAATGAGCAGTTCTTC | CASSSHSPGQGYNEQFF
. | TRBJ1-2 | . | TRBV4-3 | TGCGCCAGCAGCCAAGCGGAGAACGGACTGCTTGGCTACACCTTC | CASSQAENGLLGYTF
TRBD1 | TRBJ2-7 | few | TRBV4-3 | TGCGCCAGCAGTCAAACGGACAGGGAAGGCTACGAGCAGTACTTC | CASSQTDREGYEQYF
. | TRBJ2-1 | few | TRBV13 | TGTGCCAGCAGCTTGGGACCTATCCCCCTCAATGAGCAGTTCTTC | CASSLGPIPLNEQFF
. | TRBJ2-7 | few | TRBV28 | TGTGCCAGCAGTTTATACCCAGGTACCTACGAGCAGTACTTC | CASSLYPGTYEQYF
TRBD1 | TRBJ1-1 | few | TRBV7-2 | TGTGCCAGCAGCTTATTGGTTGGGACAGGAAACACTGAAGCTTTCTTT | CASSLLVGTGNTEAFF
. | TRBJ1-1 | . | TRBV28 | TGTGCCAGCAGTTGGGGACGATCCACTGAAGCTTTCTTT | CASSWGRSTEAFF
. | TRBJ2-2 | . | TRBV7-9 | TGTGCCAGCAGGGGATACACCGGGGAGCTGTTTTTT | CASRGYTGELFF
. | TRBJ2-1 | . | TRBV6-4 | TGTGCCAGCAGACCCAGAATTTACAATGAGCAGTTCTTC | CASRPRIYNEQFF
. | TRBJ2-3 | . | TRBV4-3 | TGCGCCAGCAGCCAAGGCGGACTACCCCCGGATACGCAGTATTTT | CASSQGGLPPDTQYF
. | TRBJ2-1 | many | TRBV12-3/TRBV12-4 | TGTGCCAGCAGTTTAGCACAGGGTAGGAATGAGCAGTTCTTC | CASSLAQGRNEQFF
. | TRBJ1-1 | few | TRBV7-9 | TGTGCCAGCAGCTCGACCGACGGAAACACTGAAGCTTTCTTT | CASSSTDGNTEAFF
. | TRBJ2-2 | . | TRBV30 | TGTGCCTGGAGTGGGGCTAGCTGGGAGCTGTTTTTT | CAWSGASWELFF
. | TRBJ1-1 | few | TRBV7-4 | TGTGCCAGCAGCTTAGCGGGTTCGGGGCCAGGGAGCGGCATGAACACTGAAGCTTTCTTT | CASSLAGSGPGSGMNTEAFF
TRBD2 | TRBJ2-7 | . | TRBV28 | TGTGCCAGCAGAGGGCCGGCTAGCGGGAGCTACGAGCAGTACTTC | CASRGPASGSYEQYF
. | TRBJ2-7 | many | TRBV7-9 | TGTGCCAGCAGCTTAGCCCGCTTCGAGCAGTACTTC | CASSLARFEQYF
TRBD2 | TRBJ2-1 | . | TRBV5-1 | TGCGCCAGCACCGCCCTAGCGGGAGGCTACAATGAGCAGTTCTTC | CASTALAGGYNEQFF
TRBD2 | TRBJ2-7 | . | TRBV7-2 | TGTGCCAGCAGCGCCCTAGCGGGGGGGGCCGGGGAGCAGTACTTC | CASSALAGGAGEQYF
. | TRBJ2-3 | . | TRBV19 | TGTGCCAGTAGGGTCGGGAACTTTCCAGATACGCAGTATTTT | CASRVGNFPDTQYF
TRBD1 | TRBJ1-4 | few | TRBV20-1 | TGCAGTGCTAGCATCAGGGGGCTAACTAATGAAAAACTGTTTTTT | CSASIRGLTNEKLFF
. | TRBJ2-6 | . | TRBV2 | TGTGCCAGCAGTGGCCCATCGGGGATCTCTGGGGCCAACGTCCTGACTTTC | CASSGPSGISGANVLTF
. | TRBJ2-1 | few | TRBV5-1 | TGCGCCAGCAGCTGGGATCCCCTAGCGAGCTCCTACAATGAGCAGTTCTTC | CASSWDPLASSYNEQFF
. | TRBJ2-7 | . | TRBV10-3 | TGTGCCGTGAGACCCTCCTACGAGCAGTACTTC | CAVRPSYEQYF
. | TRBJ2-7 | many | TRBV4-1 | TGCGCCAGCAGCCGCGATAAAGGCTACGAGCAGTACTTC | CASSRDKGYEQYF
TRBD2 | TRBJ2-7 | . | TRBV12-3/TRBV12-4 | TGTGCCAGCAGTTTAGCTGGGACTAGCCCCTATCTAATCGAGCAGTACTTC | CASSLAGTSPYLIEQYF